This is a list of T cell receptor beta chains from one sample in a study of OX40 agonist ivuxolimab in advanced cancers. Repertoires were generated with immunoSEQ multiplex PCR, while TCRdb's copy carries only in-frame clones and drops some. The sample consists of 78,000 or so clones, 80% to 95% of them appearing once. The specimen comprised CD4+ or CD8+ T cells sorted from blood, sampled in a trial of the OX40 agonist ivuxolimab. These receptors were taken from an adult with an advanced solid tumor such as melanoma, head and neck, liver or kidney cancer. The CDR3 runs from the conserved cysteine through the conserved F or W. D genes are given only for firm matches.

CASNLGGGAMQAPNYGYTF,TGTGCCAGTAACTTAGGAGGAGGGGCCATGCAGGCCCCTAACTATGGCTACACCTTC,-,TRBV19,TRBJ1-2
CAWGLRGGAGYTF,TGTGCCTGGGGACTCAGGGGGGGAGCGGGCTACACCTTC,TRBD1,TRBV30,TRBJ1-2
CASGGLAGGPGSYNEQFF,TGTGCCAGTGGGGGACTAGCGGGAGGGCCGGGGTCCTACAATGAGCAGTTCTTC,TRBD2,TRBV19,TRBJ2-1
CASSQGTSGILEQYF,TGTGCCAGCAGCCAAGGGACTAGCGGGATTCTCGAGCAGTACTTC,TRBD2,TRBV4-2,TRBJ2-7
CSVENRAGRRRDEQFF,TGCAGCGTTGAAAATAGGGCAGGGCGGCGGCGGGATGAGCAGTTCTTC,-,TRBV29-1,TRBJ2-1
CASSFSKLFTDTQYF,TGTGCCAGCAGCTTTTCGAAGTTGTTCACAGATACGCAGTATTTT,-,TRBV7-2,TRBJ2-3
CASRPGQGYNSPLHF,TGTGCCAGCAGACCGGGACAGGGATATAATTCACCCCTCCACTTT,TRBD1,TRBV6-5,TRBJ1-6
CASSSGTSLYNEQFF,TGTGCCAGTAGTTCCGGGACTAGCCTCTACAATGAGCAGTTCTTC,TRBD2,TRBV19,TRBJ2-1
CASSQDWAGVEKLFF,TGCGCCAGCAGCCAAGATTGGGCAGGGGTCGAAAAACTGTTTTTT,-,TRBV4-1,TRBJ1-4
CASSEGQREYEQYF,TGTGCCAGCTCTGAGGGGCAGCGGGAGTACGAGCAGTACTTC,TRBD2,TRBV18,TRBJ2-7
CASSLRDRVSNTEAFF,TGTGCCAGCAGCCTCCGGGACAGGGTTTCGAACACTGAAGCTTTCTTT,TRBD1,TRBV7-8,TRBJ1-1